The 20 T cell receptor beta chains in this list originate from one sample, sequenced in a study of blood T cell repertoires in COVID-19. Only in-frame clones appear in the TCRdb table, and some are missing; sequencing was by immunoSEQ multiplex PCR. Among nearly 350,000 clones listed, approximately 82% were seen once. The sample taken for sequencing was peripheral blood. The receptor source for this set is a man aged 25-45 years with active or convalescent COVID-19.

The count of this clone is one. The CDR3 region is CASSLDRNSPLHF. Written as DNA, the CDR3 is TGTGCCAGCAGCTTGGACAGAAATTCACCCCTCCACTTT. The V gene is TRBV7-2, the J gene TRBJ1-6; TRBD1 is a possible D gene (6 bases). This CDR3 region has 13 residues. Trimming took off 3 bases at V and 7 bases at J, with 7 bases between the two ends. Germline CDR1 reads SGHTA; CDR2 reads FQGNSA.

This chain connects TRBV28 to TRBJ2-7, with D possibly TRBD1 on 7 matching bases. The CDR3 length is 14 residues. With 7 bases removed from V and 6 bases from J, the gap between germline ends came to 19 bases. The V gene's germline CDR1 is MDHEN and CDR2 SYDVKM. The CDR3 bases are TGTGCCAGCATCCATACTTACAGGGGAGGCGAGCAGTACTTC. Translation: CASIHTYRGGEQYF.

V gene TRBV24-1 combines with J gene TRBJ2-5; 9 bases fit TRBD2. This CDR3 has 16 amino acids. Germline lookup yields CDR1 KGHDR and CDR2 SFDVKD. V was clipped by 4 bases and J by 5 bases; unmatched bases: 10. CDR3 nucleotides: TGTGCCACCAGTGACTTGGGGGCGGGAGGGCCGGAGACCCAGTACTTC. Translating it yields CATSDLGAGGPETQYF.

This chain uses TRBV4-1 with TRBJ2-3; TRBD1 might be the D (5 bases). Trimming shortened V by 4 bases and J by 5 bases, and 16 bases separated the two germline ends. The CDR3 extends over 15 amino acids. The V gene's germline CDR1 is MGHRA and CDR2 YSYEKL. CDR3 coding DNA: TGCGCCAGCAGCCCCAGGGCCGCCCCAAGAGATACGCAGTATTTT. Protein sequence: CASSPRAAPRDTQYF.

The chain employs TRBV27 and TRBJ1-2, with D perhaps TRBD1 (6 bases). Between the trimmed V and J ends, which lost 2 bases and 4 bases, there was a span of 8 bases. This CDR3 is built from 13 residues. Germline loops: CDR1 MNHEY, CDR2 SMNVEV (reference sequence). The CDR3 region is CASSLRGGYGYTF. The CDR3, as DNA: TGTGCCAGCAGTTTACGAGGGGGCTATGGCTACACCTTC.

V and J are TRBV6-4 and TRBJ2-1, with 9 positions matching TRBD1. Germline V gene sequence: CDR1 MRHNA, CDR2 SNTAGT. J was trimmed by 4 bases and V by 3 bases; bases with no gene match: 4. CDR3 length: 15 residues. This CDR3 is CASSDRDRDYNEQFF. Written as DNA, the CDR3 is TGTGCCAGCAGTGATAGGGACAGGGATTACAATGAGCAGTTCTTC.

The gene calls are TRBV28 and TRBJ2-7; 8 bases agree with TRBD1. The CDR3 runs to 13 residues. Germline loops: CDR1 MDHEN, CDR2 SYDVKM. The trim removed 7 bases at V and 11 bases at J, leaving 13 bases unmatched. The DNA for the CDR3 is TGTGCCAGCACCGACCTGTGGACAGGGAGTAAGTACTTC. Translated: CASTDLWTGSKYF.

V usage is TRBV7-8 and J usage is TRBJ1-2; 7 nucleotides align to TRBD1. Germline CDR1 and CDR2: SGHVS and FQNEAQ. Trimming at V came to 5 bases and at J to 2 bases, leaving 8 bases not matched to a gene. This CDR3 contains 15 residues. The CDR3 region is CASSNSGTENYGYTF. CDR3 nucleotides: TGTGCCAGCAGCAACTCCGGGACAGAGAACTATGGCTACACCTTC.

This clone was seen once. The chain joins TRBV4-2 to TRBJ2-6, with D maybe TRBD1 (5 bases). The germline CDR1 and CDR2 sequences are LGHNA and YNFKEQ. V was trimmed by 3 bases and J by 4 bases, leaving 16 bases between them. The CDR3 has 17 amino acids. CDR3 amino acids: CASSQSSQGAGANVLTF. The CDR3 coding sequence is TGTGCCAGCAGCCAGTCATCTCAGGGCGCAGGGGCCAACGTCCTGACTTTC.

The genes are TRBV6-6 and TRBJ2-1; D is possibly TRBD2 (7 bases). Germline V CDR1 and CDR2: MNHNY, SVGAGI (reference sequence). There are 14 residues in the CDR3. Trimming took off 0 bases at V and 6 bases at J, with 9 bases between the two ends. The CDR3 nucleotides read TGTGCCAGCAGTTACTCAGGGGGGGTCAATGAGCAGTTCTTC. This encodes CASSYSGGVNEQFF.

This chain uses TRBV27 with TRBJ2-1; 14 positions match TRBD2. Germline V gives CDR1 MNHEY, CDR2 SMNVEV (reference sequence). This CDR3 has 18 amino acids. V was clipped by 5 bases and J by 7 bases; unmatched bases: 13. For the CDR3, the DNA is TGTGCCAGCAGTCCCGGGACTAGCGGGGGCCCCGGATGGAATGAGCAGTTCTTC. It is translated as CASSPGTSGGPGWNEQFF.

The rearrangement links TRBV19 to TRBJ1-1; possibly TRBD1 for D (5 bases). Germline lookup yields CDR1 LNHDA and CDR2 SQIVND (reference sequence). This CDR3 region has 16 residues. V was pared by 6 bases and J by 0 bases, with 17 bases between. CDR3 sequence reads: CASSYSGGAMNTEAFF. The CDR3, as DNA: TGTGCCAGTAGCTATTCGGGGGGTGCGATGAACACTGAAGCTTTCTTT.

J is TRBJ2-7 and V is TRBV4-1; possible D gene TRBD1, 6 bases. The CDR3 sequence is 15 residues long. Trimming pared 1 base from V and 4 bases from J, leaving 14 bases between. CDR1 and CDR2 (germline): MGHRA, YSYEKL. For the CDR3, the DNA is TGCGCCAGCAGCCAAGTTGTGTTACAGGGATACGAGCAGTACTTC. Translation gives CASSQVVLQGYEQYF.

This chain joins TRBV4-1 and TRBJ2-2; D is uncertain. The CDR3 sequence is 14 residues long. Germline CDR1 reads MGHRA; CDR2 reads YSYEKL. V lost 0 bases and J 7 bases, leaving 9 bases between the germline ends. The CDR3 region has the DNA TGCGCCAGCAGCCAAGATTCGGTCTTCGGGGAGCTGTTTTTT. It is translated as CASSQDSVFGELFF.

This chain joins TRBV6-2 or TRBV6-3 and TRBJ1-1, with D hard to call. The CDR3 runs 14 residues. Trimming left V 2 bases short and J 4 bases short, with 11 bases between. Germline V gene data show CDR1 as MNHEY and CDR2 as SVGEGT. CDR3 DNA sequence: TGTGCCAGCAGTTACGCGACAACCCGCACTGAAGCTTTCTTT. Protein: CASSYATTRTEAFF.

CDR3 bases: TGTGCCAGTATACCCGGGACTAGCGGGAACAATGAGCAGTTCTTC. Protein sequence: CASIPGTSGNNEQFF. The rearrangement joins TRBV27 to TRBJ2-1; 13 bases fit TRBD2. J gave up 5 bases and V 9 bases, and 7 bases lay outside the gene matches. The CDR3 loop spans 15 amino acids. The germline V gene encodes CDR1 MNHEY and CDR2 SMNVEV (reference sequence).

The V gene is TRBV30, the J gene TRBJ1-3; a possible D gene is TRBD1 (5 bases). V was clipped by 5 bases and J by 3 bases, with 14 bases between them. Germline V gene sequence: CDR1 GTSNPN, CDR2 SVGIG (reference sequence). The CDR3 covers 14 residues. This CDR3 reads CAWSRGISGNTIYF. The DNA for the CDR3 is TGTGCCTGGTCCCGGGGGATAAGTGGAAACACCATATATTTT.

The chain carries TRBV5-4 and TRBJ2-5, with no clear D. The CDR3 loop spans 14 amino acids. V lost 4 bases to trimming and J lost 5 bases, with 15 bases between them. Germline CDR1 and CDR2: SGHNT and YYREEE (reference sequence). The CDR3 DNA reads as TGTGCCAGCAGCGCACCTTCGGCGGTTGAGACCCAGTACTTC. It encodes CASSAPSAVETQYF.

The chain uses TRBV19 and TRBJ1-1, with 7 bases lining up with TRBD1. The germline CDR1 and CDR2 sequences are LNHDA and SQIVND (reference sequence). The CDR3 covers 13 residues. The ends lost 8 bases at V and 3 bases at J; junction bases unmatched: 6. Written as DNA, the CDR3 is TGTGCCAGTCAGACAGGGAGGTACACTGAAGCTTTCTTT. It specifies CASQTGRYTEAFF.

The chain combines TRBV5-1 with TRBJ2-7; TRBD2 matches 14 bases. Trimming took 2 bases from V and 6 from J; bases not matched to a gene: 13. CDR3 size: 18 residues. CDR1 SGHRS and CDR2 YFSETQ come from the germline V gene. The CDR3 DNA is TGCGCCAGCAGCTTCAATCCGTTGGGGACTAGCGGGAGTGGCGAGCAGTACTTC. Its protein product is CASSFNPLGTSGSGEQYF. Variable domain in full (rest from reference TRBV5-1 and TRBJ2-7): KAGVTQTPRYLIKTRGQQVTLSCSPISGHRSVSWYQQTPGQGLQFLFEYFSETQRNKGNFPGRFSGRQFSNSRSEMNVSTLELGDSALYLCASSFNPLGTSGSGEQYFGPGTRLTVT.